A single sample is the source of the 9 T cell receptor beta chains below, sequenced in a study of beta chain features in type 1 diabetes. Expressed TCRB transcripts were sequenced, since all the RNA that had been isolated was reverse transcribed. Sequencing used immunoSEQ multiplex PCR; TCRdb keeps in-frame clones, though not all of them. The sample contains over 500,000 clones, roughly a sixth of which appear only once. The sample was naive CD4+ T cells from blood. The receptors originated from a man between 18 and 29 years old in good health.

This clone was seen a handful of times. The V and J genes are TRBV6-5 and TRBJ2-7; D may be TRBD1 (5 bases). CDR3 length equals 15 residues. The V and J ends lost 0 bases and 6 bases respectively, with 15 bases between them. Germline V gene data show CDR1 as MNHEY and CDR2 as SVGAGI. CDR3 protein: CASSYSYQGVGEQYF. Written as DNA, the CDR3 is TGTGCCAGCAGTTACTCGTATCAGGGCGTTGGCGAGCAGTACTTC.

CDR3 amino acids: CASSTGWRDRGTDTQYF. The CDR3 DNA reads as TGCGCCAGCAGCACTGGGTGGAGGGACCGGGGCACAGATACGCAGTATTTT. The J gene is TRBJ2-3, the V gene TRBV5-1, with a possible D match to TRBD2 (6 bases). Germline V gene data show CDR1 as SGHRS and CDR2 as YFSETQ. V was clipped by 4 bases and J by 1 base, with 19 bases between them. This CDR3 has 17 residues.

The gene calls are TRBV5-1 and TRBJ1-4; D remains unclear. This CDR3 is 14 amino acids long. Germline V gene lookup returns CDR1 SGHRS and CDR2 YFSETQ. V was clipped by 0 bases and J by 5 bases, with 8 bases between them. The CDR3 DNA follows: TGCGCCAGCAGCTTGGAACGGCTGAATGAAAAACTGTTTTTT. Its translation is CASSLERLNEKLFF.

This clone turned up a few times. The CDR3 spells CASSLGSWGGTDTQYF. The CDR3 coding sequence is TGTGCCAGCAGCTTAGGGTCCTGGGGAGGCACAGATACGCAGTATTTT. The J gene is TRBJ2-3, the V gene TRBV11-3; tentative D call: TRBD2 (5 bases). Trimming took 1 base from V and 1 from J, leaving 12 bases between them. Germline V CDR1 and CDR2: SGHNT, YENEEA. The length of the CDR3 is 16 residues.

The table lists this clone with a few counts. The V call is TRBV5-1, the J call TRBJ2-7; 8 nucleotides match TRBD1. Trimming cost V 5 bases and J 7 bases; bases outside gene matches: 11. The CDR3 consists of 14 residues. In germline, CDR1 is SGHRS, CDR2 YFSETQ. The CDR3 here is CASRPPTGVREQYF. The CDR3 nucleotides read TGCGCCAGCAGGCCCCCGACAGGGGTCAGGGAGCAGTACTTC.

This clone was picked up a small number of times. The V and J genes are TRBV7-2 and TRBJ2-5; TRBD2 agrees at 14 bases. V lost 9 bases and J lost 5; bases outside the gene matches: 14. This CDR3 is built from 17 residues. Germline V gene data show CDR1 as SGHTA and CDR2 as FQGNSA. The CDR3 DNA reads as TGTGCCAGTCTGCTGGTGCCGGGACTAGCGGGAGAGGAGACCCAGTACTTC. Its translation is CASLLVPGLAGEETQYF.

The V call is TRBV27, the J call TRBJ1-5; the D gene is possibly TRBD1 (6 bases). Trimming pared 2 bases from V and 7 bases from J, leaving 18 bases between. In germline, CDR1 is MNHEY, CDR2 SMNVEV (reference sequence). The CDR3 contains 16 residues. The CDR3 nucleotides read TGTGCCAGCAGTTTAAAGGCGGCACAGGGATTCCAGCCCCAGCATTTT. It codes for CASSLKAAQGFQPQHF.

This clone showed up just a few times. This rearrangement joins TRBV6-6 to TRBJ1-5; a weak D match, TRBD1 (6 bases). Germline values: CDR1 MNHNY, CDR2 SVGAGI (reference sequence). The germline V and J ends were trimmed by 5 bases and 1 base, with 12 bases remaining between them. The CDR3 covers 15 residues. CDR3 DNA: TGTGCCAGCAGTCACACAGGGTTCAGCAATCAGCCCCAGCATTTT. It translates to CASSHTGFSNQPQHF.

This clone has more than one count but fewer than ten. The chain is built from TRBV6-5 and TRBJ2-7; the D is unclear. The CDR3 extends over 15 amino acids. V lost 0 bases and J lost 0, with 9 bases in between. Germline V gives CDR1 MNHEY, CDR2 SVGAGI. The CDR3 DNA reads as TGTGCCAGCAGTTACTCTCCAGCCACCTCCTACGAGCAGTACTTC. Its protein product is CASSYSPATSYEQYF.